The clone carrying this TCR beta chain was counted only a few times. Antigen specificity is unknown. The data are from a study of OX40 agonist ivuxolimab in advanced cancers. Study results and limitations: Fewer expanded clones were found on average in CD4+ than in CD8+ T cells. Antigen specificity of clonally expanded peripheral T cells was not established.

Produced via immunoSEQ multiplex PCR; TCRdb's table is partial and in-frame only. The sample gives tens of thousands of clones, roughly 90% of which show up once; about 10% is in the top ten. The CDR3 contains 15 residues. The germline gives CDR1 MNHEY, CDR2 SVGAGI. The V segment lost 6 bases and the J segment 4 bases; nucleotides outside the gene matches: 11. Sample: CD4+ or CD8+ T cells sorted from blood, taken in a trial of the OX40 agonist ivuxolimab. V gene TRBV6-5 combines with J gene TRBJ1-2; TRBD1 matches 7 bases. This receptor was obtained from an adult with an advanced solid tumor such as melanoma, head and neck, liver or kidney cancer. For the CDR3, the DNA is TGTGCCAGCAGGCCAACTCAGGGGGTCGGCTATGGCTACACCTTC. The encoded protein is CASRPTQGVGYGYTF.